The TCR beta chain described here comes from a study of vaccination effects on CD4 cells after COVID-19. Overall study context: It was a median of 72 days after the second dose that post-vaccine samples were obtained.

Once cultured for more than nine days, the cells underwent separation to obtain CD4+ T cells. Each participant received a vaccine that was either BNT162b2 or mRNA-1273, given as two doses. Recipients of the vaccine had no prior SARS-CoV-2 infection and negative nucleocapsid antibodies. Produced via immunoSEQ multiplex PCR; TCRdb's table is partial and in-frame only. The repertoire holds 30,000 or so clones, around 70% seen once, with under 15% in the top ten. In regard to this clone: The antigen is not known.

The sequencing used CD4+ T cells from PBMCs cultured without peptide, collected after COVID-19 vaccination. The sequence came from a human donor who received a COVID-19 vaccine.

CDR3 region: CASSPRTSGYGYTF. DNA for the CDR3: TGCGCCAGCAGCCCCCGGACTAGCGGGTATGGCTACACCTTC. This chain connects TRBV4-1 to TRBJ1-2, with D unclear. The CDR3 length is 14 residues. Trimming cost V 4 bases and J 5 bases, with 14 bases left between them. CDR1 MGHRA and CDR2 YSYEKL come from the germline V gene.